The next 10 T cell receptor beta chains were all read from a single sample in a study of PD-1 blockade in classical Hodgkin lymphoma. The sample's time point: cycle 4 day 1 (C4D1), after 5 to 7 weeks of nivolumab. All the patients suffered relapse after autologous stem cell transplantation, and brentuximab vedotin exposure differed. Starting with thawed PBMCs, CD4+ T cells were purified by magnetic negative selection. The assay was immunoSEQ multiplex PCR, and TCRdb's table has in-frame clones only and misses some. The sample includes 32,000 or so clones, 86% of them seen just once. Specimen: CD4+ T cells from blood, collected before the fourth cycle of nivolumab. These receptors were obtained from a human donor with classical Hodgkin lymphoma.

J is TRBJ2-3 and V is TRBV10-3; D is unclear. With 2 bases removed from V and 4 bases from J, the gap between germline ends came to 19 bases. Germline-derived CDR1 and CDR2 are ENHRY and SYGVKD. This CDR3 spans 17 amino acids. CDR3 in DNA: TGTGCCATCAGTGAGGTAGTAGACATGGGTGGGCCAGATACGCAGTATTTT. It specifies CAISEVVDMGGPDTQYF.

CDR3 bases: TGTGCCAGCAGCCCGAACAGAATTTTACCTGGTGGCTACACCTTC. It yields the protein CASSPNRILPGGYTF. The genes are TRBV7-8 and TRBJ1-2; D is undetermined. With 5 bases removed from V and 7 bases from J, the gap between germline ends came to 20 bases. From germline, CDR1 is SGHVS and CDR2 FQNEAQ. The CDR3 sequence is 15 residues long.

The chain carries TRBV11-2 and TRBJ1-2; D is perhaps TRBD1 (6 bases). Germline-derived CDR1 and CDR2 are SGHAT and FQNNGV. The V gene lost 1 base and the J gene lost 6 bases, with 12 bases spanning the gap. This CDR3 has 14 amino acids. CDR3 sequence reads: CASSLVGQQNGYTF. CDR3 nucleotides: TGTGCCAGCAGCTTAGTTGGACAGCAGAATGGCTACACCTTC. Looking up the rest from reference TRBV11-2 and TRBJ1-2 gives the full variable domain: EAGVAQSPRYKIIEKRQSVAFWCNPISGHATLYWYQQILGQGPKLLIQFQNNGVVDDSQLPKDRFSAERLKGVDSTLKIQPAKLEDSAVYLCASSLVGQQNGYTFGSGTRLTVV.

The J gene is TRBJ1-1, the V gene TRBV5-8; 9 nucleotides line up with TRBD1. The V and J ends lost 0 bases and 5 bases, in that order; junction bases with no gene match: 5. This CDR3 is 15 amino acids long. CDR1 is SGHTS, CDR2 YDEGEE, per germline. The CDR3 bases are TGTGCCAGCAGCTTGGCCGGGACAGGGAAAACTGAAGCTTTCTTT. As protein: CASSLAGTGKTEAFF.

This clone was seen more than once but under ten times. This chain connects TRBV7-9 to TRBJ1-5; the match to TRBD1 covers 7 bases. After removal of 5 bases from V and 6 bases from J, the junction contained 7 bases not matched to a gene. The CDR3 sequence is 14 residues long. Germline lookup yields CDR1 SEHNR and CDR2 FQNEAQ (reference sequence). CDR3 sequence: CASSGTGVGQPQHF. In nucleotides, the CDR3 is TGTGCCAGCAGCGGCACAGGGGTGGGTCAGCCCCAGCATTTT.

The chain combines TRBV7-9 with TRBJ1-1; maybe TRBD1 (5 bases). The CDR3 contains 14 residues. Per germline, CDR1 SEHNR and CDR2 FQNEAQ (reference sequence). With 5 bases removed from V and 0 bases from J, the gap between germline ends came to 10 bases. DNA of the CDR3: TGTGCCAGCAGCGATGGGACCCTGAACACTGAAGCTTTCTTT. Protein: CASSDGTLNTEAFF. Complete variable domain (other parts from reference TRBV7-9 and TRBJ1-1): DTGVSQNPRHKITKRGQNVTFRCDPISEHNRLYWYRQTLGQGPEFLTYFQNEAQLEKSRLLSDRFSAERPKGSFSTLEIQRTEQGDSAMYLCASSDGTLNTEAFFGQGTRLTVV.

The rearrangement joins TRBV5-1 to TRBJ2-2; 9 bases map to TRBD2. The CDR3 is made up of 19 amino acids. CDR1 and CDR2 from the germline V gene are SGHRS and YFSETQ. V was pared by 2 bases and J by 2 bases, with 13 bases of the junction left unmatched. The DNA for the CDR3 is TGCGCCAGCAGCTTAGGGGCTAGCGGGACTGACTACAACACCGGGGAGCTGTTTTTT. This sequence encodes CASSLGASGTDYNTGELFF.

This clone showed up just a few times. V usage is TRBV7-9 and J usage is TRBJ1-2; D is unclear. This CDR3 region has 14 residues. CDR1 and CDR2 (germline): SEHNR, FQNEAQ (reference sequence). The V end was cut by 5 bases, the J end by 2 bases, with 12 bases between. The CDR3 region is CASSPRSYNYGYTF. CDR3 coding DNA: TGTGCCAGCAGCCCACGGTCCTACAACTATGGCTACACCTTC.

The V gene is TRBV5-1, the J gene TRBJ1-1; the D gene is possibly TRBD1 (6 bases). With 3 bases removed from V and 4 bases from J, the gap between germline ends came to 10 bases. The CDR3 totals 13 residues. Germline-derived CDR1 and CDR2 are SGHRS and YFSETQ. The CDR3 nucleotides are TGCGCCAGCAGCTCGATCAGGGGCACTGAAGCTTTCTTT. It codes for CASSSIRGTEAFF.

This sequence joins TRBV27 and TRBJ2-3; tentatively, D is TRBD2 (5 bases). Trimming pared 3 bases from V and 2 bases from J, leaving 12 bases between. The germline V gene has CDR1 MNHEY and CDR2 SMNVEV (reference sequence). The CDR3 sequence is 15 residues long. CDR3 sequence (DNA): TGTGCCAGCAGTTTCGGGATGCCTCTCACAGATACGCAGTATTTT. It yields the protein CASSFGMPLTDTQYF.